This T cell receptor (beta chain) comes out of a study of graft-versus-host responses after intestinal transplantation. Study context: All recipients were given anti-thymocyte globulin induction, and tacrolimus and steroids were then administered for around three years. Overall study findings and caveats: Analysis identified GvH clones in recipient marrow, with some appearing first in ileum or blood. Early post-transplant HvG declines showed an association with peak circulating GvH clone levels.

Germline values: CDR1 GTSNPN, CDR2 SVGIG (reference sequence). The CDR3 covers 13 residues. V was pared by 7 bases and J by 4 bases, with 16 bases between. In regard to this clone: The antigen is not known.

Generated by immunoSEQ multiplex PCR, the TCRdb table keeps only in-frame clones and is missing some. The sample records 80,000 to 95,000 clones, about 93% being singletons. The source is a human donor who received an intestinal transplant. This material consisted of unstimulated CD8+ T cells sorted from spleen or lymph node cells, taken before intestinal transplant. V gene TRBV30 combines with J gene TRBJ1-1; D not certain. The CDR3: CASIQVKGTEAFF. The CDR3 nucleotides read TGTGCCTCCATCCAGGTGAAAGGCACTGAAGCTTTCTTT.